This TCR beta chain was identified during a study of T cells in narcolepsy. The table came from immunoSEQ multiplex PCR; TCRdb's copy has only in-frame clones and leaves some out. This table holds 7,000 to 10,000 clones, roughly 57% found once. V was pared by 0 bases and J by 7 bases, with 6 bases of the junction left unmatched. The germline V gene has CDR1 LGHNA and CDR2 YSLEER. The CDR3 has 15 amino acids. This clone was seen only a few times. Its antigen is not identified. General observations from the study: Autoreactive clonotypes reportedly recurred in blood of same and different patients, not controls.

The source of this sequence is a human donor with narcolepsy. The chain links TRBV4-3 to TRBJ1-1; 9 nucleotides align to TRBD1. Sequencing used CD45RA- memory CD8+ T cells from PBMCs. The CDR3, as DNA: TGCGCCAGCAGCCAAGATGGGACAGGGACGAATGAAGCTTTCTTT. Protein product: CASSQDGTGTNEAFF.